These 14 T cell receptor beta chains were sequenced from one sample in a study of Graves' ophthalmopathy and Graves' hyperthyroidism. RNA transcripts served as template for amplifying TCR beta CDR3 sequences. HTBI-primed first-round RT-PCR preceded second-round multiplex PCR. TCRdb itself ran the multiplex PCR reads through MiXCR, one entry per CDR3 protein. The sample lists roughly 610,000 distinct CDR3 sequences, roughly 20% seen once, with approximately 6.9% in the top ten. The material sequenced was peripheral blood. These receptor sequences come from a woman between 18 and 30 years old with stable Graves' hyperthyroidism. Some clones in this sample may be carry-over from other donors' samples.

This clonotype was observed at least ten times. The V gene is TRBV4-2, the J gene TRBJ1-2; 9 bases map to TRBD1. The J segment lost 7 bases and the V segment lost 0 bases, leaving 3 bases of the junction unmatched. CDR3 length: 14 residues. Germline assignment: CDR1 LGHNA and CDR2 YNFKEQ. The CDR3 reads CASSQDRTGVGYTF. CDR3 DNA sequence: TGTGCCAGCAGCCAAGATCGGACAGGGGTTGGCTACACCTTC.

This clonotype was recorded many times. V gene TRBV5-1 combines with J gene TRBJ1-2; D is uncertain. The CDR3 consists of 14 residues. V was clipped by 1 base and J by 2 bases, with 9 bases between them. CDR1 is SGHRS and CDR2 is YFSETQ in the germline V gene. The CDR3 here is CASSLKEPNYGYTF. Here the CDR3 DNA reads TGCGCCAGCAGCTTGAAAGAGCCGAACTATGGCTACACCTTC.

This clonotype appeared a few times. This chain connects TRBV28 to TRBJ2-7; D possibly corresponds to TRBD2 (5 bases). Trimming shortened V by 3 bases and J by 7 bases, and 10 bases separated the two germline ends. Per germline, CDR1 MDHEN and CDR2 SYDVKM. This CDR3 region has 12 residues. As DNA, the CDR3 is TGTGCCAGCAGTTTGTCCACTAGGGAGCAGTACTTC. Amino acid sequence: CASSLSTREQYF.

This clonotype appeared many times. The chain couples TRBV5-1 to TRBJ2-7; 7 positions match TRBD1. There are 12 residues in the CDR3. Germline V lookup: CDR1 SGHRS, CDR2 YFSETQ. Trimming at V came to 8 bases and at J to 3 bases, leaving 5 bases not matched to a gene. DNA for the CDR3: TGCGCCAGTGGACAGGCTGGCTACGAGCAGTACTTC. The encoded protein is CASGQAGYEQYF. The whole variable domain, remainder taken from reference TRBV5-1 and TRBJ2-7, is KAGVTQTPRYLIKTRGQQVTLSCSPISGHRSVSWYQQTPGQGLQFLFEYFSETQRNKGNFPGRFSGRQFSNSRSEMNVSTLELGDSALYLCASGQAGYEQYFGPGTRLTVT.

The genes are TRBV5-1 and TRBJ1-3; D not resolved. The V gene lost 0 bases and the J gene lost 3 bases, with 10 bases spanning the gap. CDR1 SGHRS and CDR2 YFSETQ come from the germline V gene. This CDR3 has 15 residues. CDR3 in amino acids: CASSLADTFGNTIYF. CDR3 DNA sequence: TGCGCCAGCAGCTTGGCCGACACATTTGGAAACACCATATATTTT.

DNA of the CDR3: TGTGCCAGCGGACCGGGACTAGCAGTTGTTGAGACCCAGTACTTC. Its translation is CASGPGLAVVETQYF. The chain links TRBV7-2 to TRBJ2-5; 9 bases are a match to TRBD2. Germline V gene lookup returns CDR1 SGHTA and CDR2 FQGNSA. V shed 8 bases and J 5 bases; nucleotides not matched to a gene: 12. This CDR3 has 15 residues.

This clonotype was counted many times. The chain couples TRBV30 to TRBJ2-2; 8 nucleotides align to TRBD2. The germline V gene has CDR1 GTSNPN and CDR2 SVGIG (reference sequence). The CDR3 runs to 13 residues. The trim removed 2 bases at V and 7 bases at J, leaving 3 bases unmatched. The CDR3 bases are TGTGCCTGGAGTCCCGGGGGGGTCGGGGAGCTGTTTTTT. Translating gives CAWSPGGVGELFF.

This clonotype showed up many times. The chain has TRBV7-8 and TRBJ2-7; D is possibly TRBD1 (6 bases). The CDR3 loop spans 14 amino acids. Trimming shortened V by 1 base and J by 3 bases, and 10 bases separated the two germline ends. The germline V gene has CDR1 SGHVS and CDR2 FQNEAQ. The CDR3 protein is CASSLEQGDYEQYF. CDR3 bases: TGTGCCAGCAGCTTAGAACAGGGAGACTACGAGCAGTACTTC.

This clonotype was detected a few times. J is TRBJ2-7 and V is TRBV6-2 or TRBV6-3; 7 bases fit TRBD1. This CDR3 has 16 amino acids. V dropped 4 bases and J dropped 2; count of bases not matched to a gene: 11. CDR1 MNHEY and CDR2 SVGEGT come from the germline V gene. The CDR3 DNA sequence: TGTGCCAGCAGTTCGGAACCGGGACAGTACACCTACGAGCAGTACTTC. Protein product: CASSSEPGQYTYEQYF.

The table lists this clonotype with many counts. The chain employs TRBV11-2 and TRBJ1-6, with D possibly being TRBD1 (5 bases). Trimming took off 0 bases at V and 4 bases at J, with 13 bases between the two ends. The CDR3 consists of 17 residues. Germline lookup yields CDR1 SGHAT and CDR2 FQNNGV. The CDR3 DNA reads as TGTGCCAGCAGCTTAGATCCGCAGGGCCTATATAATTCACCCCTCCACTTT. Amino acids: CASSLDPQGLYNSPLHF.

In its sample, this clonotype was seen once. V is TRBV20-1 and J is TRBJ2-5, with 11 bases matching TRBD2. This CDR3 has 14 amino acids. Germline loops: CDR1 DFQATT, CDR2 SNEGSKA (reference sequence). J gave up 2 bases and V 6 bases, and 5 bases lay outside the gene matches. CDR3 loop: CSAPSGGYQETQYF. The CDR3 nucleotides are TGCAGTGCCCCTAGCGGGGGGTATCAAGAGACCCAGTACTTC.

This clonotype came up many times. The chain employs TRBV5-1 and TRBJ2-5; TRBD1 aligns across 7 bases. The CDR3 has 16 amino acids. With V trimmed by 3 bases and J by 5 bases, 13 bases remained unmatched. From germline, CDR1 is SGHRS and CDR2 YFSETQ. CDR3 in amino acids: CASSSFAQGTVETQYF. The CDR3 DNA sequence: TGCGCCAGCAGCTCCTTTGCACAGGGGACCGTGGAGACCCAGTACTTC. The full variable domain, its missing parts supplied by reference TRBV5-1 and TRBJ2-5, is KAGVTQTPRYLIKTRGQQVTLSCSPISGHRSVSWYQQTPGQGLQFLFEYFSETQRNKGNFPGRFSGRQFSNSRSEMNVSTLELGDSALYLCASSSFAQGTVETQYFGPGTRLLVL.

This clonotype has ten or more counts. The chain recombines TRBV7-7 with TRBJ1-1, with D possibly TRBD1 on 6 matching bases. Germline V gene lookup returns CDR1 SSHAT and CDR2 FNYEAQ (reference sequence). V lost 2 bases and J 1 base, leaving 11 bases between the germline ends. This CDR3 is 15 amino acids long. The chain's CDR3 is CASSLTQGRNTEAFF. CDR3 DNA sequence: TGTGCCAGCAGCTTAACGCAGGGGAGGAACACTGAAGCTTTCTTT. Using reference TRBV7-7 and TRBJ1-1 for the parts outside the CDR3, the full variable domain is GAGVSQSPRYKVTKRGQDVTLRCDPISSHATLYWYQQALGQGPEFLTYFNYEAQPDKSGLPSDRFSAERPEGSISTLTIQRTEQRDSAMYRCASSLTQGRNTEAFFGQGTRLTVV.

A few counts support this clonotype. The chain links TRBV6-1 to TRBJ1-2; TRBD1 matches 7 bases. The V and J ends lost 4 bases and 6 bases, in that order; junction bases with no gene match: 5. Germline values: CDR1 MNHNS, CDR2 SASEGT. CDR3 length: 13 amino acids. The CDR3 loop reads CASSGPGTDGYTF. The CDR3 DNA follows: TGTGCCAGCAGTGGTCCCGGGACAGATGGCTACACCTTC.